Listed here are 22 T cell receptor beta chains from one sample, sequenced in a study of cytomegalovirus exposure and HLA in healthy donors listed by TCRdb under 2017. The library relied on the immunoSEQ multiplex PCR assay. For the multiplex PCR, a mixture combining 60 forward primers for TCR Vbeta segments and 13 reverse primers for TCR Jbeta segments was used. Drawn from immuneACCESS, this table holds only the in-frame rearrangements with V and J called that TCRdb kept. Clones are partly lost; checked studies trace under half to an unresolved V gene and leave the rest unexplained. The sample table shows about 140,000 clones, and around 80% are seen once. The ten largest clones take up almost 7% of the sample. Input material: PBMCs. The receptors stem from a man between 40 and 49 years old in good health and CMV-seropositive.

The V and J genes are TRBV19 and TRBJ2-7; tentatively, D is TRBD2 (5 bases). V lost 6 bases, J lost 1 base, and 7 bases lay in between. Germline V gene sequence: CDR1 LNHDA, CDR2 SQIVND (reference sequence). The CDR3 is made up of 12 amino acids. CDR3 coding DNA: TGTGCCAGTAGCCCGGGGTCCTACGAGCAGTACTTC. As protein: CASSPGSYEQYF.

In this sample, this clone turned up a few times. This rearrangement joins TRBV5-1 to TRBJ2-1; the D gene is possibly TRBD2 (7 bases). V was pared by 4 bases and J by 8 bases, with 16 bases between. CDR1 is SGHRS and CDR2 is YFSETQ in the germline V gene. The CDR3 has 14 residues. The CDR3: CASSPQTGGHEQFF. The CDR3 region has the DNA TGCGCCAGCAGCCCCCAGACGGGGGGCCATGAGCAGTTCTTC. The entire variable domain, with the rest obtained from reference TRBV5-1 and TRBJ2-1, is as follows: KAGVTQTPRYLIKTRGQQVTLSCSPISGHRSVSWYQQTPGQGLQFLFEYFSETQRNKGNFPGRFSGRQFSNSRSEMNVSTLELGDSALYLCASSPQTGGHEQFFGPGTRLTVL.

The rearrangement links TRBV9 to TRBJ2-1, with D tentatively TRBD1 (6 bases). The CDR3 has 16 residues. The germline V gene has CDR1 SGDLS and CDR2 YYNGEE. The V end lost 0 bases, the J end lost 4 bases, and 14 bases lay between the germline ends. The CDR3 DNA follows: TGTGCCAGCAGCGTAGGGCCCGGGACACAATACAATGAGCAGTTCTTC. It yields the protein CASSVGPGTQYNEQFF. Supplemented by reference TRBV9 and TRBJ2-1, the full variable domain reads DSGVTQTPKHLITATGQRVTLRCSPRSGDLSVYWYQQSLDQGLQFLIQYYNGEERAKGNILERFSAQQFPDLHSELNLSSLELGDSALYFCASSVGPGTQYNEQFFGPGTRLTVL.

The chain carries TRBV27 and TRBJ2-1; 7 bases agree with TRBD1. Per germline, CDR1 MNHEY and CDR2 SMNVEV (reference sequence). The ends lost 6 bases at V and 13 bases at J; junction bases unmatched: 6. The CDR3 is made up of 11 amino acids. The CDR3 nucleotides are TGTGCCAGCAGCAGCCGGGACAGACAGTTCTTC. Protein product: CASSSRDRQFF.

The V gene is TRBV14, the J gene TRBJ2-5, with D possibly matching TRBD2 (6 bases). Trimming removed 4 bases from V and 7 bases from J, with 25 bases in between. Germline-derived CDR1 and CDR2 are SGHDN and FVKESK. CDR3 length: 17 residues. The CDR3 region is CASSPQVGPREKGTQYF. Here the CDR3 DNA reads TGTGCCAGCAGCCCTCAGGTGGGACCCCGGGAGAAAGGGACCCAGTACTTC.

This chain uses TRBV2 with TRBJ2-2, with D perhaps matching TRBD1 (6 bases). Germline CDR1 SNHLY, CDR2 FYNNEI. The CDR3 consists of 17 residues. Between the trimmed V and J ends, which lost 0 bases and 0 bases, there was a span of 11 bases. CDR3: CASSEARNRANTGELFF. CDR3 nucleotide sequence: TGTGCCAGCAGTGAAGCCCGGAACAGGGCGAACACCGGGGAGCTGTTTTTT.

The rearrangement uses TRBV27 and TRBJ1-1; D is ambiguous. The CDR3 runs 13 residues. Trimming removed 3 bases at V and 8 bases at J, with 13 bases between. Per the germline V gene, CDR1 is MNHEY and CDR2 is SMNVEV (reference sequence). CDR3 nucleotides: TGTGCCAGCAGTTTGTTCAGGCGCTCCGAAGCTTTCTTT. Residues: CASSLFRRSEAFF.

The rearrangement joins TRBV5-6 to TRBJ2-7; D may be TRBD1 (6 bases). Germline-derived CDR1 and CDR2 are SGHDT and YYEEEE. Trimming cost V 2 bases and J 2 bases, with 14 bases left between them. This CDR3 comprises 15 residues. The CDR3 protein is CASSLKTGLTYEQYF. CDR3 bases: TGTGCCAGCAGCTTAAAGACAGGTCTAACCTACGAGCAGTACTTC.

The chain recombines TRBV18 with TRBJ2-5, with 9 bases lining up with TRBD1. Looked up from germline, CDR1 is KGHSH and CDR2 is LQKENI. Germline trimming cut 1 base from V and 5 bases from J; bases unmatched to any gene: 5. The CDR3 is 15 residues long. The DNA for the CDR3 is TGTGCCAGCTCACCACGAGGACAGGGGATGGAGACCCAGTACTTC. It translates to CASSPRGQGMETQYF.

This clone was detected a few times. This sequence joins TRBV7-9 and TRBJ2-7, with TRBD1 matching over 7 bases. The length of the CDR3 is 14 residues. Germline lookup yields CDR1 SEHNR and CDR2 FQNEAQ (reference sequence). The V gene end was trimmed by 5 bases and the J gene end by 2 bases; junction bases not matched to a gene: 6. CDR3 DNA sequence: TGTGCCAGCAGCCACCGGGACAGCCCCTACGAGCAGTACTTC. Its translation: CASSHRDSPYEQYF.

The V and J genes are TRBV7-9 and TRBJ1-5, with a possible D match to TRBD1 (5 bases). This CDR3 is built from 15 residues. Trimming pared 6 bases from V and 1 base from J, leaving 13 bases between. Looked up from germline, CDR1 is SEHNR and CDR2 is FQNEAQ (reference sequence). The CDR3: CASSRTGGSNQPQHF. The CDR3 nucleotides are TGTGCCAGCAGTCGGACTGGGGGGAGCAATCAGCCCCAGCATTTT.

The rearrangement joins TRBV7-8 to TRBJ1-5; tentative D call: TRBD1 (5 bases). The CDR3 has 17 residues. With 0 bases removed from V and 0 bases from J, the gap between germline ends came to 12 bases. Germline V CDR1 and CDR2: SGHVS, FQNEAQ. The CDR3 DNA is TGTGCCAGCAGCTTAGCCCCGGGGGGTCATAGCAATCAGCCCCAGCATTTT. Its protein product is CASSLAPGGHSNQPQHF. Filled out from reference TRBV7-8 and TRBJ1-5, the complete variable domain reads GAGVSQSPRYKVAKRGQDVALRCDPISGHVSLFWYQQALGQGPEFLTYFQNEAQLDKSGLPSDRFFAERPEGSVSTLKIQRTQQEDSAVYLCASSLAPGGHSNQPQHFGDGTRLSIL.

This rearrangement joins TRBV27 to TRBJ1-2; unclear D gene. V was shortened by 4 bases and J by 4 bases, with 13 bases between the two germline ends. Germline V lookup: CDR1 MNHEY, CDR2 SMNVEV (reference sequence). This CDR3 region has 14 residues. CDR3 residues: CASSSRPPTYGYTF. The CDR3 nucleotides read TGTGCCAGCAGTTCCAGGCCCCCTACCTATGGCTACACCTTC.

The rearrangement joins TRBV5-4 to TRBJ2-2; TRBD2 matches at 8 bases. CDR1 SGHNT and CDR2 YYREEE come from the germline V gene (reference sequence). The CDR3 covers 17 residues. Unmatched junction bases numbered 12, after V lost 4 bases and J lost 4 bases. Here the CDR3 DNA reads TGTGCCAGCAGCCGGGCGGCGGGAGGACGTCCCACCGGGGAGCTGTTTTTT. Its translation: CASSRAAGGRPTGELFF.

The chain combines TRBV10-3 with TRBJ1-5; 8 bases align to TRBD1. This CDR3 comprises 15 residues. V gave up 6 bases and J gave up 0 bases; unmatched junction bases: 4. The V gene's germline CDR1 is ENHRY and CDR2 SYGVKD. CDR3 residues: CAIRTGVNSNQPQHF. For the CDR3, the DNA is TGTGCCATCAGGACAGGGGTGAATAGCAATCAGCCCCAGCATTTT.

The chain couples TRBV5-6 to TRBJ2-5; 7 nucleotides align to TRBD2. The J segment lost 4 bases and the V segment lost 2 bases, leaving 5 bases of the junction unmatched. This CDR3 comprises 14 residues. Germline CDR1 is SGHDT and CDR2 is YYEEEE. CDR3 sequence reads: CASSFERGTETQYF. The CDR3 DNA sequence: TGTGCCAGCAGCTTCGAGCGGGGCACAGAGACCCAGTACTTC.

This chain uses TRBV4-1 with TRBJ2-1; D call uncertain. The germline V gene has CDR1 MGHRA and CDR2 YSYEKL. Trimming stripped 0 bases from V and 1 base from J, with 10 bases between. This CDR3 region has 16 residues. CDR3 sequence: CASSQEGEVSYNEQFF. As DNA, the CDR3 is TGCGCCAGCAGCCAAGAAGGTGAGGTTTCCTACAATGAGCAGTTCTTC.

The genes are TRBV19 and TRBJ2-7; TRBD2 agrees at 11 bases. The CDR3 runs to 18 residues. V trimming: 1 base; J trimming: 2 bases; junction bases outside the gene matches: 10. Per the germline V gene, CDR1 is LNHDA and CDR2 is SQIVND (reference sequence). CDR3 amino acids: CASSIGGPLAGVPYEQYF. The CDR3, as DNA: TGTGCCAGTAGTATAGGGGGCCCACTAGCGGGAGTGCCCTACGAGCAGTACTTC.

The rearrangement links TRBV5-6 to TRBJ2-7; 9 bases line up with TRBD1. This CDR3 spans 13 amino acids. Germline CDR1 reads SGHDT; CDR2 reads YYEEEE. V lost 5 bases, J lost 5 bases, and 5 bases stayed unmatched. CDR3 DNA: TGTGCCAGCAGAGGACAGGGGCTCCACGAGCAGTACTTC. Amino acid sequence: CASRGQGLHEQYF.

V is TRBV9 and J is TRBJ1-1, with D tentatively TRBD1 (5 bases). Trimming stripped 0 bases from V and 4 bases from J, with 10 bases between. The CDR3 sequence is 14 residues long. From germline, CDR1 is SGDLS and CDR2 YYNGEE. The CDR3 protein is CASSVGQGVTEAFF. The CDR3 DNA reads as TGTGCCAGCAGCGTAGGTCAGGGTGTCACTGAAGCTTTCTTT.

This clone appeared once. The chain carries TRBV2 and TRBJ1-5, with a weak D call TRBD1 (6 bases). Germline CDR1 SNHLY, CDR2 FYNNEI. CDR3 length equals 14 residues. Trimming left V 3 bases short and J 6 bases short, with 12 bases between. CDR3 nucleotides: TGTGCCAGCAGTGAGTCGCAGGGGACTCAGCCCCAGCATTTT. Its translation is CASSESQGTQPQHF.

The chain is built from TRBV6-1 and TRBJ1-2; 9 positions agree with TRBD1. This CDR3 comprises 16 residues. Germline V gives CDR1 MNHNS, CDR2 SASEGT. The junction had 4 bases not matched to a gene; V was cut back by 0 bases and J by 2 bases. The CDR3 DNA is TGTGCCAGCAGTGAAGCCCACGGGACAGGGAACTATGGCTACACCTTC. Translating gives CASSEAHGTGNYGYTF.